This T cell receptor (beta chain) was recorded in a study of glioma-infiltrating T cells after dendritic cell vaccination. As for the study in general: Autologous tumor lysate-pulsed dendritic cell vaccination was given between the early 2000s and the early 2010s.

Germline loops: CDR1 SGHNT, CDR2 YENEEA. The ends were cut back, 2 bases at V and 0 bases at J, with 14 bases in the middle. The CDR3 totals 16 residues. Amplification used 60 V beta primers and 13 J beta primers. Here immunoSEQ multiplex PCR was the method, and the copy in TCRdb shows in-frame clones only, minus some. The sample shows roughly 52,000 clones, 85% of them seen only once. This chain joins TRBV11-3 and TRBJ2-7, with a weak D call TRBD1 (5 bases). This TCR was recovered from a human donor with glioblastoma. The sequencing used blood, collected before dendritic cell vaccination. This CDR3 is CASSLRGALTSYEQYF. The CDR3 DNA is TGTGCCAGCAGCTTAAGGGGCGCTCTAACCTCCTACGAGCAGTACTTC. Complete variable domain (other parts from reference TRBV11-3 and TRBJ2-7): EAGVVQSPRYKIIEKKQPVAFWCNPISGHNTLYWYLQNLGQGPELLIRYENEEAVDDSQLPKDRFSAERLKGVDSTLKIQPAELGDSAVYLCASSLRGALTSYEQYFGPGTRLTVT.